Following are 15 T cell receptor beta chains from one sample sequenced in a study of vaccination effects on CD4 cells after COVID-19. Sequencing was performed with immunoSEQ multiplex PCR; in TCRdb, only in-frame clones are kept and a portion is missing. This sample yields approximately 57,000 clones, of which about 78% are seen a single time; 4.3% belongs to the top ten. When around 10 days of culture had elapsed, CD4+ T cells were isolated. Vaccine administered to participants consisted of two doses of either BNT162b2 or mRNA-1273. These receptors' antigens are unknown. This specimen was CD4+ T cells from PBMCs cultured without peptide, taken after COVID-19 vaccination. All receptors come from a human donor who received a COVID-19 vaccine.

The gene calls are TRBV5-4 and TRBJ1-6, with D tentatively TRBD1 (6 bases). V lost 9 bases and J lost 8, with 21 bases in between. CDR3 length: 15 residues. Germline V gene lookup returns CDR1 SGHNT and CDR2 YYREEE (reference sequence). CDR3 in DNA: TGTGCCACAGAGCGGGGGCTCGGGGGGGATTCACCCCTCCACTTT. This translates into CATERGLGGDSPLHF.

The chain recombines TRBV27 with TRBJ1-1; tentative D call: TRBD1 (5 bases). Per germline, CDR1 MNHEY and CDR2 SMNVEV (reference sequence). This CDR3 is built from 14 residues. V lost 3 bases to trimming and J lost 4 bases, with 12 bases between them. DNA for the CDR3: TGTGCCAGCAGTTTCTATAAGAGGGGCACTGAAGCTTTCTTT. Translation: CASSFYKRGTEAFF.

CDR3 amino acids: CASTQGPGGYTF. CDR3 sequence (DNA): TGTGCCAGTACACAGGGGCCGGGAGGCTACACCTTC. The V and J genes are TRBV19 and TRBJ1-2, with 7 bases matching TRBD1. Germline CDR1 is LNHDA and CDR2 is SQIVND (reference sequence). V shed 7 bases, J shed 8 bases, and the junction held 7 bases outside the gene matches. The CDR3 runs 12 residues.

The CDR3: CASSYLGGGASNEQFF. CDR3 nucleotide sequence: TGTGCCAGCAGTTATCTTGGCGGGGGGGCCTCGAATGAGCAGTTCTTC. The genes are TRBV6-5 and TRBJ2-1; 9 nucleotides align to TRBD2. V lost 3 bases to trimming and J lost 7 bases; unmatched junction nucleotides: 10. This CDR3 is 16 amino acids long. The germline gives CDR1 MNHEY, CDR2 SVGAGI.

This chain joins TRBV5-1 and TRBJ1-1, with D possibly TRBD1 on 6 matching bases. Germline V gene lookup returns CDR1 SGHRS and CDR2 YFSETQ. This CDR3 has 13 amino acids. The V and J ends lost 0 bases and 8 bases respectively, with 11 bases between them. The CDR3 spells CASSLGPDREAFF. DNA of the CDR3: TGCGCCAGCAGCTTGGGCCCCGACAGGGAAGCTTTCTTT. Full variable domain (remainder filled in from reference TRBV5-1 and TRBJ1-1): KAGVTQTPRYLIKTRGQQVTLSCSPISGHRSVSWYQQTPGQGLQFLFEYFSETQRNKGNFPGRFSGRQFSNSRSEMNVSTLELGDSALYLCASSLGPDREAFFGQGTRLTVV.

This clone was recorded a few times. The chain has TRBV19 and TRBJ1-5, with TRBD1 matching 7 bases. Germline-derived CDR1 and CDR2 are LNHDA and SQIVND (reference sequence). The CDR3 has 14 residues. The V segment lost 5 bases and the J segment 3 bases; nucleotides outside the gene matches: 4. CDR3 loop: CASSAGGTNQPQHF. In nucleotides, the CDR3 is TGTGCCAGTAGTGCAGGGGGTACCAATCAGCCCCAGCATTTT.

The CDR3 DNA reads TGTGCCAGCAGCTCGAGCACAGGGTTGGGATATCAGCCCCAGCATTTT. Amino acids: CASSSSTGLGYQPQHF. The chain joins TRBV5-5 to TRBJ1-5, with D maybe TRBD1 (6 bases). The CDR3 has 16 residues. CDR1 is SGHKS, CDR2 YYEKEE, per germline (reference sequence). Between the trimmed V and J ends, which lost 3 bases and 5 bases, there was a span of 18 bases.

The V and J genes are TRBV7-2 and TRBJ1-1, with D unresolved. V lost 5 bases and J 7 bases, leaving 11 bases between the germline ends. CDR1 is SGHTA, CDR2 FQGNSA, per germline. The CDR3 sequence is 12 residues long. This CDR3 reads CASSPRFREAFF. The CDR3 region has the DNA TGTGCCAGCAGCCCCCGATTCCGTGAAGCTTTCTTT. The full variable domain, its missing parts supplied by reference TRBV7-2 and TRBJ1-1, is GAGVSQSPSNKVTEKGKDVELRCDPISGHTALYWYRQSLGQGLEFLIYFQGNSAPDKSGLPSDRFSAERTGGSVSTLTIQRTQQEDSAVYLCASSPRFREAFFGQGTRLTVV.

The chain employs TRBV7-9 and TRBJ2-1; D remains ambiguous. Germline-derived CDR1 and CDR2 are SEHNR and FQNEAQ (reference sequence). The V gene lost 1 base and the J gene lost 5 bases, with 6 bases spanning the gap. CDR3 size: 13 residues. CDR3 sequence (DNA): TGTGCCAGCAGCTTAGTACCTGACAATGAGCAGTTCTTC. As protein: CASSLVPDNEQFF.

The V and J genes are TRBV6-2 or TRBV6-3 and TRBJ1-6, with 7 bases aligning to TRBD1. The trim removed 5 bases at V and 10 bases at J, leaving 5 bases unmatched. Germline CDR1 MNHEY, CDR2 SVGEGT. The CDR3 has 13 residues. Written as DNA, the CDR3 is TGTGCCAGCAGTGCAGGGGACAGATCACCCCTCCACTTT. Its translation: CASSAGDRSPLHF.

The chain combines TRBV4-1 with TRBJ2-1; no clear D. The CDR3 sequence is 13 residues long. CDR1 MGHRA and CDR2 YSYEKL come from the germline V gene. V lost 9 bases and J lost 3, with 12 bases in between. The CDR3: CASRRAGYNEQFF. The CDR3 bases are TGCGCCAGTAGAAGGGCAGGCTACAATGAGCAGTTCTTC.

The chain is built from TRBV5-8 and TRBJ2-3, with no clear D. Germline lookup yields CDR1 SGHTS and CDR2 YDEGEE. The CDR3 is made up of 14 amino acids. V was pared by 2 bases and J by 2 bases, with 9 bases between. In nucleotides, the CDR3 is TGTGCCAGCAGCTTTGACTCCACCACAGATACGCAGTATTTT. Translating gives CASSFDSTTDTQYF.

This clone was counted once. The chain carries TRBV5-1 and TRBJ2-1; 9 bases are shared with TRBD2. Germline-derived CDR1 and CDR2 are SGHRS and YFSETQ. Trimming cost V 4 bases and J 9 bases; bases outside gene matches: 8. CDR3 length: 14 amino acids. Here the CDR3 reads CASSPGTSRGEQFF. The CDR3 bases are TGCGCCAGCAGCCCCGGGACTAGCAGAGGTGAGCAGTTCTTC.

The chain has TRBV3-1 (or the pseudogene TRBV3-2) and TRBJ2-7, with 8 bases lining up with TRBD1. Germline CDR1 reads LGHDT; CDR2 reads YNNKEL (reference sequence). V was pared by 1 base and J by 4 bases, with 6 bases of the junction left unmatched. This CDR3 spans 15 amino acids. The CDR3 nucleotides are TGTGCCAGCAGCCAAGCTACAGGGGGAGATTACGAGCAGTACTTC. Translating gives CASSQATGGDYEQYF.

The rearrangement links TRBV25-1 to TRBJ2-2; 7 bases align to TRBD2. V was pared by 8 bases and J by 5 bases, with 14 bases of the junction left unmatched. CDR3 length: 16 residues. Germline assignment: CDR1 MGHDK and CDR2 SYGVNS. Here the CDR3 DNA reads TGTGCCAGCTGGGGGGGTCCCCCAACAGAGACCGGGGAGCTGTTTTTT. It specifies CASWGGPPTETGELFF.